A selection of T cell receptor beta chains follows, all from one sample in a study of T cells expressing NK-cell markers. After re-calling the 5' RACE reads, TCRdb lists one entry per CDR3 protein, DNA absent. This sample's table reports under 600,000 distinct CDR3 sequences. The sequencing sample was made of blood T cells: a sorted CD56 or NKG2C T cell subset, CD4+ or CD8+ T cells, or bulk PBMC T cells (not recorded which). These receptors originate from a woman in her 50s in good health. The CDR3 runs from the conserved cysteine through the conserved F or W. The order of the fields is J gene, V gene, CDR3 protein.

TRBJ2-7 | TRBV2 | CASSRTSLLSYEQYF
TRBJ2-3 | TRBV5-5 | CASSLGTARDTQYF
TRBJ2-1 | TRBV6-5 | CASSPLPRDFIF
TRBJ2-5 | TRBV25-1 | CASSGVGGQETQYF
TRBJ1-4 | TRBV7-9 | CASSSTAGWEKLFF
TRBJ1-2 | TRBV3-1 | CASSQAVKNYGYTF
TRBJ2-7 | TRBV20-1 | CSASRDRAYEQYF
TRBJ2-7 | TRBV29-1 | CSVEETEYEQYF
TRBJ1-3 | TRBV5-5 | CASSLVARGNTIYF
TRBJ1-1 | TRBV19 | CASIRTGGAEAFF
TRBJ2-1 | TRBV12-3/TRBV12-4 | CASRSTISYNEQFF
TRBJ2-7 | TRBV3-1 | CASSQDLGLAGVNEQYF
TRBJ2-7 | TRBV2 | CASNGGSGDEQYF
TRBJ1-1 | TRBV14 | CASSQVAFGEAFF
TRBJ2-2 | TRBV29-1 | CSAEETGGAGGELFF
TRBJ1-2 | TRBV6-6 | CASSQGADSYGYTF
TRBJ1-1 | TRBV7-3 | CASSPDRVWTEAFF
TRBJ1-5 | TRBV19 | CASSIASRGNQPQHF
TRBJ2-3 | TRBV4-1 | CASSQPRRGLDTQYF
TRBJ2-1 | TRBV20-1 | CSARDRSSGIGEQFF
TRBJ1-1 | TRBV3-1 | CASSQDLGEGAFF
TRBJ2-5 | TRBV5-1 | CASSPRLAGALKGQRTQYF
TRBJ1-4 | TRBV4-1 | CASRVAGGANEKLFF